The rows below give T cell receptor beta chains drawn from one sample of a study of cytomegalovirus exposure and HLA in healthy donors. The assay was immunoSEQ multiplex PCR, and TCRdb's table has in-frame clones only and misses some. The repertoire includes about 160,000 clones, about 81% of them detected once, and under 2% sits in the top ten. Input material: PBMCs. The receptor source for this set is a woman aged 18-29 years in good health and CMV-seronegative. Both conserved end residues are part of each CDR3.

len,j_gene,v_gene,CDR3aa
14,TRBJ2-7,TRBV6-6,CASSFITSGYEQYF
14,TRBJ2-3,TRBV27,CASRAGLGTDTQYF
14,TRBJ2-5,TRBV6-5,CASSHGGGGETQYF
15,TRBJ1-2,TRBV5-4,CASSRTGAGNYGYTF
14,TRBJ2-1,TRBV27,CASSRGTAYNEQFF
15,TRBJ2-1,TRBV28,CASSLLLAGHNEQFF
15,TRBJ2-1,TRBV13,CASSLTGLADNEQFF
15,TRBJ2-1,TRBV5-1,CASTLGTGMNNEQFF
15,-,TRBV5-1,CASSLRGDRAYEQYF
12,TRBJ2-1,TRBV7-6,CASSLPYHEQFF
16,TRBJ2-1,TRBV4-1,CASSPGTGGSYNEQFF
16,TRBJ2-2,TRBV19,CASSSDSGGAVGELFF
17,TRBJ2-7,TRBV4-1,CASSQDFLVRGRYEQYF
16,TRBJ1-3,TRBV15,CATSRGGQNSGNTIYF
14,TRBJ2-7,TRBV7-9,CASSLGLTGGEQYF
15,TRBJ1-4,TRBV7-9,CASSKAEGPNEKLFF
15,TRBJ2-2,TRBV19,CASSSLTGTAGELFF
13,TRBJ1-5,TRBV18,CASSRDRDQPQHF
13,TRBJ1-5,TRBV28,CASDGGMRQPQHF
13,TRBJ2-3,TRBV10-1,CASGPGGRGTQYF
14,TRBJ2-7,TRBV9,CASSVGAGNYEQYF
14,TRBJ1-5,TRBV27,CASRPDRYDQPQHF
14,TRBJ1-1,TRBV18,CASSPKGLNTEAFF
13,TRBJ1-5,TRBV28,CASSSTGYQPQHF
13,TRBJ1-1,TRBV2,CASSVTPNTEAFF
16,TRBJ2-3,TRBV28,CASSLFSGSRGDTQYF
15,TRBJ1-1,TRBV27,CASSLLLGGNVEAFF
14,TRBJ2-5,TRBV28,CASSFDSNQETQYF
15,TRBJ2-7,TRBV18,CASSPFAGGPHEQYF
13,TRBJ2-1,TRBV11-2,CASTPRVGSEQFF
13,TRBJ1-5,TRBV6-6,CASSTQGNQPQHF